Listed below are T cell receptor beta chains from one sample, sequenced in a study of control samples from healthy donors and cancer patients. Sequencing used immunoSEQ multiplex PCR; TCRdb keeps in-frame clones, though not all of them. This sample yields 200,000 to 250,000 clones, of which over 90% are seen a single time; less than 1.6% belongs to the top ten. The sample was blood. All receptors derive from a man aged 45-60 years in good health. The CDR3 runs from the conserved cysteine through the conserved F or W. The size entry is marked missing in some rows and otherwise reads once, few, many or a size class.

TRBV29-1	NA	CSVEDRFGPGNSPLHF
TRBV6-5	NA	CASSYSGSYQPQHF
TRBV25-1	once	CASSEYHFLGPSRETQYF
TRBV5-4	few	CASSLRGGSEPQHF
TRBV7-2	NA	CASSSPQGDQPQHF
TRBV6-1	NA	CASSEEITNNEKLFF
TRBV5-6	NA	CASSLSGGGGPNYGYTF
TRBV19	NA	CASSKDRDRPLHF
TRBV9	NA	CASSVGGQGIGYGYTF
TRBV5-1	NA	CASRAGLAGGQETQYF
TRBV3-1/TRBV3-2	NA	CASSLQGTYNSPLHF
TRBV24-1	NA	CATSDSRRGKGNEQYF
TRBV6-6	NA	CASSYSGRGGYEQYF
TRBV11-2	NA	CASSTLGFRPDQPQHF
TRBV7-9	NA	CASSLIPGVSGNTIYF
TRBV24-1	NA	CATSDDSYFLADTQYF
TRBV5-8	NA	CASSFRGTNTEAFF
TRBV7-9	once	CASSLAQGPRGYTF
TRBV11-2	NA	CASSWDAPGANVLTF
TRBV18	NA	CASSPGQIQPQHF
TRBV27	NA	CASSLGANTEAFF
TRBV30	NA	CAWSVLWGRTNEKLFF
TRBV12-3/TRBV12-4	NA	CASSSLDRGKAFF
TRBV3-1/TRBV3-2	once	CASSQVGTGELFF
TRBV14	NA	CASSHLGGWSGYTF
TRBV30	NA	CAWSAGGLLEQFF
TRBV18	NA	CASSLGQGFNYGYTF
TRBV5-1	NA	CASSLTQQGRNTEAFF
TRBV15	NA	CATSRAVRITTNEKLFF
TRBV9	NA	CASSPNSGIYNSPLHF
TRBV14	NA	CASSPGTGRNEQFF
TRBV15	NA	CATSSRADTEAFF
TRBV5-1	NA	CASARGRTGNVSGYTF
TRBV30	NA	CAWSVPNTGELFF
TRBV18	NA	CASATSAYNEQFF
TRBV6-5	NA	CASKLRDTQYF
TRBV28	NA	CASSTADFGIGTQYF
TRBV10-2	NA	CASQVGSGTGAGNTIYF
TRBV28	NA	CASMEGNNEKLFF
TRBV11-2	NA	CASSLEGFLRGQYF
TRBV30	few	CAWSTGTNTEAFF
TRBV27	once	CASRTLVRGQYGYTF
TRBV27	NA	CASSSRTGGTEKLFF
TRBV28	NA	CASRWGGDQPQHF
TRBV11-3	NA	CASSPRSGANVLTF
TRBV19	NA	CASSISRGNYGYTF
TRBV5-6	NA	CASSLRGTTGQPQHF
TRBV5-6	NA	CASSLGTNTGELFF